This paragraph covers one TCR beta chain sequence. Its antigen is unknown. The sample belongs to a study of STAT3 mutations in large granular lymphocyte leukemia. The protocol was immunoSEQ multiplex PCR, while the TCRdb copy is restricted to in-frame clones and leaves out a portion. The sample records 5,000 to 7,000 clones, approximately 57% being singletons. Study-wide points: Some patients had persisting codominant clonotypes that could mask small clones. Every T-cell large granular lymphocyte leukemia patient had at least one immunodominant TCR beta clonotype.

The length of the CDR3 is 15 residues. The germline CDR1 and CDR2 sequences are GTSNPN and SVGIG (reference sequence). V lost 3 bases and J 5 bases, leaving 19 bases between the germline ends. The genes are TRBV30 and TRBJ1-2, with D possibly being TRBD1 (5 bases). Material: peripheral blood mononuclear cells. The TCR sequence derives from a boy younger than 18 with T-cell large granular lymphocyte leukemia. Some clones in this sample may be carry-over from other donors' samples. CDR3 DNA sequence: TGTGCCTGGAGCGCCGGGACCGGGGAGCTTTATGGCTACACCTTC. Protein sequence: CAWSAGTGELYGYTF.